One and the same sample provided the 22 T cell receptor beta chains below, sequenced in a study of shared clonotypes between healthy human individuals (dated by TCRdb to the early 2020s). The method behind the library was the immunoSEQ multiplex PCR assay. TCRdb re-hosts the immuneACCESS table, in-frame sequences only. Its copies lack some clones; in the studies checked, an unresolved V gene accounts for under half of them, and the cause for the rest is not known. The sample table lists about 2,500,000 clones, approximately 92% of them with a count of one. Over 0.12% of the sample is in the top ten clones. Material: naive CD4+ T cells sorted from blood. Reading the label with the study, this specimen's cell subset or site is: CD45RA+ positively selected. The receptor set was obtained from a man aged 18 to 29 in good health.

The gene calls are TRBV6-6 and TRBJ1-4; D uncertain. V lost 8 bases to trimming and J lost 7 bases, with 14 bases between them. Germline CDR1 is MNHNY and CDR2 is SVGAGI (reference sequence). The length of the CDR3 is 13 residues. The CDR3 sequence: CASGFAAVEKLFF. DNA of the CDR3: TGTGCCAGCGGGTTCGCGGCTGTTGAAAAACTGTTTTTT.

The CDR3: CASRFLTSGGTGEQFF. CDR3 nucleotides: TGTGCCAGCAGGTTCCTCACTAGCGGGGGGACGGGTGAGCAGTTCTTC. V is TRBV2 and J is TRBJ2-1; TRBD2 aligns across 12 bases. The germline V gene has CDR1 SNHLY and CDR2 FYNNEI. V shed 6 bases, J shed 9 bases, and the junction held 12 bases outside the gene matches. This CDR3 contains 16 residues.

This chain connects TRBV15 to TRBJ1-2; the match to TRBD1 covers 7 bases. This CDR3 has 14 amino acids. J lost 7 bases, V lost 0 bases, and 5 bases had no gene match. Germline CDR1 and CDR2: LNHNV and YYDKDF (reference sequence). The CDR3 reads CATSRDTGTVGYTF. CDR3 sequence (DNA): TGTGCCACCAGCAGAGACACCGGGACAGTTGGCTACACCTTC.

This clone was detected only once. The chain combines TRBV6-1 with TRBJ1-4; D possibly corresponds to TRBD1 (6 bases). The V end was cut by 4 bases, the J end by 8 bases, with 17 bases between. The CDR3 has 15 residues. Germline V gene data show CDR1 as MNHNS and CDR2 as SASEGT. DNA of the CDR3: TGTGCCAGCAGTGGTCCAAGACCAGGGGTGGAAAAACTGTTTTTT. Its protein product is CASSGPRPGVEKLFF.

V and J are TRBV7-9 and TRBJ1-4, with a possible D match to TRBD1 (5 bases). Germline V gives CDR1 SEHNR, CDR2 FQNEAQ (reference sequence). V dropped 3 bases and J dropped 5 bases, with 16 bases sitting between them. The CDR3 has 16 amino acids. CDR3 coding DNA: TGTGCCAGCAGCTTTTCCGGGGCTGGGGGAAATGAAAAACTGTTTTTT. This translates into CASSFSGAGGNEKLFF.

The chain joins TRBV28 to TRBJ2-7; a possible D gene is TRBD2 (7 bases). V was clipped by 9 bases and J by 3 bases, with 18 bases between them. Per germline, CDR1 MDHEN and CDR2 SYDVKM. This CDR3 is 14 amino acids long. Here the CDR3 DNA reads TGTGCCAGTGGAGGGGGGGCGAAAGGCTACGAGCAGTACTTC. As protein: CASGGGAKGYEQYF.

The chain uses TRBV6-5 and TRBJ1-2; 11 bases are a match to TRBD1. J was trimmed by 7 bases and V by 5 bases; bases with no gene match: 9. In germline, CDR1 is MNHEY, CDR2 SVGAGI. CDR3 length: 15 residues. The CDR3 is CASSPQEGTGGGYTF. Here the CDR3 DNA reads TGTGCCAGCAGTCCCCAAGAAGGGACAGGGGGTGGCTACACCTTC.

The genes are TRBV7-2 and TRBJ2-1, with 10 bases that match TRBD2. Germline values: CDR1 SGHTA, CDR2 FQGNSA. CDR3 length equals 15 residues. V shed 2 bases, J shed 4 bases, and the junction held 2 bases outside the gene matches. In DNA form, the CDR3 reads TGTGCCAGCAGCTTATCACTAGCGGGGTACAATGAGCAGTTCTTC. The encoded protein is CASSLSLAGYNEQFF.

The rearrangement links TRBV5-6 to TRBJ2-1; TRBD2 matches 7 bases. The CDR3 extends over 15 amino acids. J was trimmed by 0 bases and V by 2 bases; bases with no gene match: 2. The germline CDR1 and CDR2 sequences are SGHDT and YYEEEE. The CDR3 spells CASSFGGSSYNEQFF. DNA of the CDR3: TGTGCCAGCAGCTTCGGCGGGAGCTCCTACAATGAGCAGTTCTTC.

The chain couples TRBV28 to TRBJ1-1, with D possibly TRBD1 on 6 matching bases. Germline-derived CDR1 and CDR2 are MDHEN and SYDVKM. This CDR3 comprises 13 residues. Trimming removed 4 bases from V and 11 bases from J, with 17 bases in between. CDR3 in amino acids: CASSSGGAFSAFF. CDR3 coding DNA: TGTGCCAGCAGTTCCGGGGGCGCGTTCTCGGCTTTCTTT.

This clone has a handful of counts. The sample contains more than one DNA sequence encoding this CDR3. The chain combines TRBV20-1 with TRBJ1-1; D is unclear. V was cut by 5 bases and J by 4 bases, with 8 bases left in between. This CDR3 region has 11 residues. Germline lookup yields CDR1 DFQATT and CDR2 SNEGSKA (reference sequence). This CDR3 is CSASRGTEAFF. The CDR3 coding sequence is TGCAGTGCTTCCCGCGGCACTGAAGCTTTCTTT.

V gene TRBV5-1 combines with J gene TRBJ1-4, with TRBD1 matching 9 bases. CDR1 SGHRS and CDR2 YFSETQ come from the germline V gene. J gave up 3 bases and V 4 bases, and 4 bases lay outside the gene matches. The CDR3 is 15 residues long. CDR3: CASSEDRGSNEKLFF. The CDR3 DNA sequence: TGCGCCAGCAGCGAGGACAGGGGTTCTAATGAAAAACTGTTTTTT.

This chain joins TRBV27 and TRBJ1-1, with TRBD1 identical over 7 bases. This CDR3 has 16 amino acids. The V gene's germline CDR1 is MNHEY and CDR2 SMNVEV (reference sequence). The V and J ends lost 5 bases and 0 bases, in that order; junction bases with no gene match: 9. The CDR3 DNA reads TGTGCCAGCAGTGCCCGACCAGGACAGGTGAACACTGAAGCTTTCTTT. This translates into CASSARPGQVNTEAFF.

This chain joins TRBV11-2 and TRBJ2-7; 9 positions match TRBD2. The length of the CDR3 is 15 residues. V was clipped by 4 bases and J by 0 bases; unmatched bases: 4. Germline V gene sequence: CDR1 SGHAT, CDR2 FQNNGV. The CDR3 region has the DNA TGTGCCAGCAGCTCCCTAGCGGGAAGCTCCTACGAGCAGTACTTC. This sequence encodes CASSSLAGSSYEQYF.

In DNA form, the CDR3 reads TGTGCCACCAGGTTAGCGGGGACGGATGAAAAACTGTTTTTT. It specifies CATRLAGTDEKLFF. The chain combines TRBV10-3 with TRBJ1-4; TRBD1 is a possible D gene (5 bases). Germline V gene data show CDR1 as ENHRY and CDR2 as SYGVKD. V was trimmed by 10 bases and J by 6 bases, leaving 18 bases between them. The CDR3 has 14 residues.

The gene calls are TRBV5-1 and TRBJ1-1, with D tentatively TRBD1 (5 bases). Trimming stripped 4 bases from V and 4 bases from J, with 14 bases between. CDR1 is SGHRS and CDR2 is YFSETQ in the germline V gene. This CDR3 spans 14 amino acids. DNA for the CDR3: TGCGCCAGCAGCAAAGGGGTGACGGGCACTGAAGCTTTCTTT. Protein product: CASSKGVTGTEAFF.

This clone was picked up one time. The chain couples TRBV6-1 to TRBJ1-2; TRBD1 might be the D (6 bases). The CDR3 loop spans 14 amino acids. V dropped 2 bases and J dropped 4 bases, with 11 bases sitting between them. Germline CDR1 is MNHNS and CDR2 is SASEGT. CDR3 nucleotides: TGTGCCAGCAGTGAATCAGGGGAACGCTATGGCTACACCTTC. Translated: CASSESGERYGYTF.

In its sample, this clone was seen a few times. This sequence joins TRBV10-1 and TRBJ2-2; maybe TRBD2 (6 bases). Per the germline V gene, CDR1 is WNHNN and CDR2 is SYGVQD (reference sequence). With 2 bases removed from V and 2 bases from J, the gap between germline ends came to 12 bases. The CDR3 has 16 amino acids. The CDR3 reads CASSEASSVNTGELFF. The CDR3 DNA is TGCGCCAGCAGTGAGGCATCTAGCGTTAACACCGGGGAGCTGTTTTTT.

The CDR3 region is CASSKGEGVNEKLFF. In DNA form, the CDR3 reads TGTGCCAGCAGCAAGGGGGAAGGAGTTAATGAAAAACTGTTTTTT. The V gene is TRBV21-1, the J gene TRBJ1-4. TRBV21-1 represents a pseudogene. There are 15 residues in the CDR3.

V usage is TRBV6-4 and J usage is TRBJ2-1; 8 bases match TRBD2. With 6 bases clipped from V and 4 bases from J, the junction kept 8 bases outside the gene matches. Germline V gene sequence: CDR1 MRHNA, CDR2 SNTAGT. The CDR3 is 15 amino acids. CDR3 coding DNA: TGTGCCAGCAGCCCGTCCCCGGGAGGGTACAATGAGCAGTTCTTC. Its translation: CASSPSPGGYNEQFF.

The chain employs TRBV7-2 and TRBJ2-2; 16 bases line up with TRBD2. Germline values: CDR1 SGHTA, CDR2 FQGNSA. This CDR3 is built from 17 residues. Trimming at V came to 6 bases and at J to 6 bases, leaving 7 bases not matched to a gene. The CDR3 region has the DNA TGTGCCAGCAGGTTCCCGGGACTAGCGGGAGGGCCCGGGGAGCTGTTTTTT. Translated: CASRFPGLAGGPGELFF.

V is TRBV5-6 and J is TRBJ2-3, with D perhaps TRBD2 (5 bases). V was cut by 3 bases and J by 10 bases, with 21 bases left in between. In germline, CDR1 is SGHDT, CDR2 YYEEEE. The CDR3 runs to 15 residues. The CDR3 sequence: CASSWYSERPSAQYF. The CDR3 bases are TGTGCCAGCAGCTGGTATAGCGAACGGCCGTCAGCGCAGTATTTT. Together with reference TRBV5-6 and TRBJ2-3, the CDR3 gives the full variable domain: DAGVTQSPTHLIKTRGQQVTLRCSPKSGHDTVSWYQQALGQGPQFIFQYYEEEERQRGNFPDRFSGHQFPNYSSELNVNALLLGDSALYLCASSWYSERPSAQYFGPGTRLTVL.